These 2 T cell receptor beta chains were all obtained from the same sample, sequenced in a study of preoperative IRX-2 immunotherapy in early breast cancer. TCRdb keeps only in-frame clones here, not all; method: immunoSEQ multiplex PCR. The table shows approximately 96,000 clones, with 75% to 90% occurring only once. Treatment in this sample: preoperative locoregional IRX-2 cytokine immunotherapy. Sequencing used tumor tissue, obtained after IRX-2 immunotherapy. These receptors originate from a human donor with breast cancer.

The chain couples TRBV19 to TRBJ1-5, with a tentative D call TRBD1 (5 bases). Germline V gives CDR1 LNHDA, CDR2 SQIVND (reference sequence). Between the trimmed V and J ends, which lost 7 bases and 1 base, there was a span of 20 bases. The CDR3 consists of 17 residues. As DNA, the CDR3 is TGTGCCAGTACCAACACAGGAGTGACGCGGAGCAATCAGCCCCAGCATTTT. Its translation: CASTNTGVTRSNQPQHF.

V usage is TRBV19 and J usage is TRBJ2-7; 11 bases align to TRBD1. The CDR3 is 15 amino acids. J was trimmed by 1 base and V by 4 bases; bases with no gene match: 3. The V gene's germline CDR1 is LNHDA and CDR2 SQIVND (reference sequence). This CDR3 is CASSRRDRGSYEQYF. CDR3 bases: TGTGCCAGTAGTAGACGGGACAGGGGGTCCTACGAGCAGTACTTC.